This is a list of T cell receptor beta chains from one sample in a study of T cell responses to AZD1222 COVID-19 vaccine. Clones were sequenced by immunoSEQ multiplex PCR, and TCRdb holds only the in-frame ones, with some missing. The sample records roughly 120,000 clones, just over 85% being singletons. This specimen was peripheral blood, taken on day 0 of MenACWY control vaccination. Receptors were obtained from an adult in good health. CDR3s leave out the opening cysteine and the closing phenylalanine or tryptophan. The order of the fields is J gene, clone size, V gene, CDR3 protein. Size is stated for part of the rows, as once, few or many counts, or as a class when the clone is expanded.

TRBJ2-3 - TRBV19 ASSTVSTDTQY
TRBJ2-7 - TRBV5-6 ASSLGLGSYEQY
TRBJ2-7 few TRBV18 ASSLSLGAEQY
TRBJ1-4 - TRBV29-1 SVEVGTGGHEKLF
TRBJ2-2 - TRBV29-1 SVEKSGLTGELF
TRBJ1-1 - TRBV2 ASHRVMNTEAF
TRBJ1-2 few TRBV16 ASSPFARGNGYT
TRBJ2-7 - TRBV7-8 ASSLGTSGTYEQY
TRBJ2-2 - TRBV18 ASSPNLAGELF
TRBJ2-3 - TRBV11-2 ASSSTSGAPKTQY
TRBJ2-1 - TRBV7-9 ASSLRLSSGPTDEQF
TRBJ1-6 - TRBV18 ASSLDRGPTSPLH
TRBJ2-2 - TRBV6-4 ASSASGPPGELF
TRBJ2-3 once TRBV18 ASSPTTTSGISTDTQY
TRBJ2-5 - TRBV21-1 ASGTTSGRRKTQY
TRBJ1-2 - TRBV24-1 ATRPRDRALGYT
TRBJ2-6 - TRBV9 ASSSGATSGANVLT
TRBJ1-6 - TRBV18 ASSQAPRDLLH
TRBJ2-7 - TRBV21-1 ASSQGRASSYEQY
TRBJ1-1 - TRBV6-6 ASSYYTGSEAF
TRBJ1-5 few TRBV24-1 ATSESTGPNQPQH
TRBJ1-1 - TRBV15 ATGKGMNTEAF
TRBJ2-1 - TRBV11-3 ASSRGPLYEQF
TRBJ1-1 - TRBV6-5 ASSKLQGVGTEAF
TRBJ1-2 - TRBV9 ASSVGQANYGYT
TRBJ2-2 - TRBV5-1 ASSYEQAGVGELF
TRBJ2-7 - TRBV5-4 ASSLGHLYEQY
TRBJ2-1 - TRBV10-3 AISPGRGAGGEQF
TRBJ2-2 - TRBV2 ASSEEPGAGELF
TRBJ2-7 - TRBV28 ASSSQQGFHYEQY
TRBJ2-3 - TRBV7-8 ASSFVGREGRGTDTQY
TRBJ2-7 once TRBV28 ASSSYGPSGSPYEQY
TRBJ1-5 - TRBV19 ASSGTGGRQPQH
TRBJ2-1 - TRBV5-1 ASTPRPAYNEQF
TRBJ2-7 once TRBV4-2 ASSSSRGAYEQY
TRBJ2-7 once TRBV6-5 ASSRTRRFYEQY
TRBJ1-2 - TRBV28 ASSLWQADYGYT
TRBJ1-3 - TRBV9 ASSVQGEFGNTIY
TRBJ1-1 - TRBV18 ASANQLGTANTEAF
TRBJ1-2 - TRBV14 ASSPWGQSSYGYT
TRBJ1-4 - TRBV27 ASSYSTGWGSVANEKLF
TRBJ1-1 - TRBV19 ASSWTGDTEAF
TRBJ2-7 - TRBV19 ASSIGSYEQY
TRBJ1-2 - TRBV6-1 ASSEILQGTNYGYT
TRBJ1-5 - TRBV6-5 ASRPSGANQPQH
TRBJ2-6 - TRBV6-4 ASSEDLGTGANVLT
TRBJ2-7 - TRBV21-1 ARLPTATSGRVRAYEQY
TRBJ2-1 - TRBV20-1 SASTGPRYNEQF
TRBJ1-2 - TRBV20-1 SASTGGGNGYT
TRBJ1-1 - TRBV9 ASSNRQGATEAF
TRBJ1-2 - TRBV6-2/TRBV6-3 ASSYSRQGTGYT
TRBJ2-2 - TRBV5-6 ASSLLGQTNTGELF
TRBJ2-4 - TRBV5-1 ASSLVESAKNIQY
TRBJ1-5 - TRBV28 ASSNLPGTGALIDQPQH
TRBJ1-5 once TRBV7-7 ASSTGTNQPQH
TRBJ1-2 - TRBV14 ASSQVVQYYGYT
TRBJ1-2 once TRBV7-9 AGQGGYGYT